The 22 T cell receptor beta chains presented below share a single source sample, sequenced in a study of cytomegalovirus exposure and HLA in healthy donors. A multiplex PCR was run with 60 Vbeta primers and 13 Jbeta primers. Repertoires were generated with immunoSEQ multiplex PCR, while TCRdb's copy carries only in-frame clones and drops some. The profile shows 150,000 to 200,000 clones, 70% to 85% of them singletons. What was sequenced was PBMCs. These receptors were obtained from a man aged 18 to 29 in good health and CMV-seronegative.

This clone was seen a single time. The CDR3 DNA is TGTGCCATCAGCGCACAGGAGAACACTGAAGCTTTCTTT. It translates to CAISAQENTEAFF. The rearrangement links TRBV10-3 to TRBJ1-1; tentatively, D is TRBD1 (5 bases). The CDR3 runs 13 residues. The ends were cut back, 6 bases at V and 1 base at J, with 9 bases in the middle. Germline-derived CDR1 and CDR2 are ENHRY and SYGVKD.

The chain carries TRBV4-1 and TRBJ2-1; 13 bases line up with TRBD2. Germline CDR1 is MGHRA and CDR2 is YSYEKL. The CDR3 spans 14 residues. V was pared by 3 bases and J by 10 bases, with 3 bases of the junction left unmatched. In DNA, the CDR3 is TGCGCCAGCAGCCATACTAGCGGGAGGGGGGAGCAGTTCTTC. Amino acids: CASSHTSGRGEQFF.

The CDR3 spells CASSLVDRRGSPLHF. The DNA of the CDR3 is TGTGCCAGCAGCTTAGTTGATAGAAGAGGTTCACCCCTCCACTTT. The chain uses TRBV7-2 and TRBJ1-6; D is unresolved. V dropped 1 base and J dropped 9 bases, with 13 bases sitting between them. From germline, CDR1 is SGHTA and CDR2 FQGNSA. The CDR3 has 15 amino acids.

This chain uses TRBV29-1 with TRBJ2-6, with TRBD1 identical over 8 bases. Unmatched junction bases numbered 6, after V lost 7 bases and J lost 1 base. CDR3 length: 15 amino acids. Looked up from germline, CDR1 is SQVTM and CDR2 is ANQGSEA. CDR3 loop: CSAQGARSGANVLTF. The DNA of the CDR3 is TGCAGCGCCCAGGGGGCAAGGTCTGGGGCCAACGTCCTGACTTTC.

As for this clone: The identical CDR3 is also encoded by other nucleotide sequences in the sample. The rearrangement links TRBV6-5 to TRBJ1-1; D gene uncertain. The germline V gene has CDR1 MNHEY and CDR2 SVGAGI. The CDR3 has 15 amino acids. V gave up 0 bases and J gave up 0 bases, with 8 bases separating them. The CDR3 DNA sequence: TGTGCCAGCAGTTACTCGTACAGACTGAACACTGAAGCTTTCTTT. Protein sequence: CASSYSYRLNTEAFF.

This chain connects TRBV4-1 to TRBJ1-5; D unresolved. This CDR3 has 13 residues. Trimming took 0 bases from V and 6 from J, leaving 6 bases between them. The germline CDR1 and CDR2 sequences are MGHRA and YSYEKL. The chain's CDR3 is CASSQEASQPQHF. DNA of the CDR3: TGCGCCAGCAGCCAAGAAGCTAGTCAGCCCCAGCATTTT.

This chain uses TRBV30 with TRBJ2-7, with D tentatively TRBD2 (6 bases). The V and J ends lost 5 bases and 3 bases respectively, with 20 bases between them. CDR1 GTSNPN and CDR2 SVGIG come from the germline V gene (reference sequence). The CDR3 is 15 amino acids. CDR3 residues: CAWGFTPGLHYEQYF. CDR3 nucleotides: TGTGCCTGGGGGTTTACCCCGGGACTTCACTACGAGCAGTACTTC.

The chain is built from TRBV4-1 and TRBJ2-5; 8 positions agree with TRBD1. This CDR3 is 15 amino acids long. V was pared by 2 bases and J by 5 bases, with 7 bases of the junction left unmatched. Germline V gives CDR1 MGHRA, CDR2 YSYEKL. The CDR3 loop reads CASSQTGQAGETQYF. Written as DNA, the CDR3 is TGCGCCAGCAGCCAAACGGGACAGGCCGGGGAGACCCAGTACTTC.

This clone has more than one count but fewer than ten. The CDR3 reads CAITGLAGVNEQFF. In DNA, the CDR3 is TGTGCCATTACGGGACTAGCGGGTGTGAATGAGCAGTTCTTC. J is TRBJ2-1 and V is TRBV6-6, with 12 bases lining up with TRBD2. The CDR3 extends over 14 amino acids. From germline, CDR1 is MNHNY and CDR2 SVGAGI (reference sequence). Trimming took 10 bases from V and 7 from J; bases not matched to a gene: 8.

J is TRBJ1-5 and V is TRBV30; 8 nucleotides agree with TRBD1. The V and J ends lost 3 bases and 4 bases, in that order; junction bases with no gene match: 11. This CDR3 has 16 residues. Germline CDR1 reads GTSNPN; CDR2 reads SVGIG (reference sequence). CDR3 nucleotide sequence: TGTGCCTGGAGCGGGGTAAGGGGACAGGTAAATCAGCCCCAGCATTTT. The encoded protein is CAWSGVRGQVNQPQHF.

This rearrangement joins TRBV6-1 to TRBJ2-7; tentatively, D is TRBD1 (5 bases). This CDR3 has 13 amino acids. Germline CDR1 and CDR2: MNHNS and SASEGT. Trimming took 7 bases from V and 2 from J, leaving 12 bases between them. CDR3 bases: TGTGCCAGCACTGCAGGGCTGACCTACGAGCAGTACTTC. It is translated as CASTAGLTYEQYF.

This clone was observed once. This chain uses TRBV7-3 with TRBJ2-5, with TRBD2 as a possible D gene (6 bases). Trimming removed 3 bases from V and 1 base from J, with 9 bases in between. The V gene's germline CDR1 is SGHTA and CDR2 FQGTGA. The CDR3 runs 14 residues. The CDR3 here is CASSFGGTQETQYF. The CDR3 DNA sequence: TGTGCCAGCAGCTTCGGGGGTACCCAAGAGACCCAGTACTTC. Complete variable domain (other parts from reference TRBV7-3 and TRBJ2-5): GAGVSQTPSNKVTEKGKYVELRCDPISGHTALYWYRQSLGQGPEFLIYFQGTGAADDSGLPNDRFFAVRPEGSVSTLKIQRTERGDSAVYLCASSFGGTQETQYFGPGTRLLVL.

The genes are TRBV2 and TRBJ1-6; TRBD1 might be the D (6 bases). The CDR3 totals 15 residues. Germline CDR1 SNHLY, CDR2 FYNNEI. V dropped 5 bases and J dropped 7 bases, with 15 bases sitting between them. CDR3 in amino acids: CASSPMGHVNSPLHF. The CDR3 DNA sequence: TGTGCCAGCAGTCCTATGGGACACGTAAATTCACCCCTCCACTTT.

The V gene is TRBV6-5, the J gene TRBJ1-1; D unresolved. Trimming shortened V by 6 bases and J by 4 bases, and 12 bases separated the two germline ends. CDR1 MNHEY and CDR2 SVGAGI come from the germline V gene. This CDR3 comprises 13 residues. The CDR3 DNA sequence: TGTGCCAGCAGGGAGGTATCGTCCACTGAAGCTTTCTTT. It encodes CASREVSSTEAFF.

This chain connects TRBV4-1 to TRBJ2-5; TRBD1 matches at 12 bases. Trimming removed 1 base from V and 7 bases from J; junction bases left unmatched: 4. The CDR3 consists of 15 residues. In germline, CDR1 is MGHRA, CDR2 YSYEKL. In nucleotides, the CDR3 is TGCGCCAGCAGCCAAGGGGACAGGGGGCTTGGGACCCAGTACTTC. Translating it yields CASSQGDRGLGTQYF.

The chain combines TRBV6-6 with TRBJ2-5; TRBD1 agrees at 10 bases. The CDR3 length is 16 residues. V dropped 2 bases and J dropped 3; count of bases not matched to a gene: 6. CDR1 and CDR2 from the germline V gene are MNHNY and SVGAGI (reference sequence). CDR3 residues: CASSYPGQGKKETQYF. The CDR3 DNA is TGTGCCAGCAGTTACCCGGGACAGGGGAAAAAAGAGACCCAGTACTTC.

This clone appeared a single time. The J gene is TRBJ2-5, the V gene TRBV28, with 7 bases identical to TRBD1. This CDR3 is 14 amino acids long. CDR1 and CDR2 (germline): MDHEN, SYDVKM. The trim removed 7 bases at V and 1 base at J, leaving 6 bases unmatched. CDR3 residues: CASKKGAVQETQYF. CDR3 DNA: TGTGCCAGCAAGAAGGGGGCCGTCCAAGAGACCCAGTACTTC.

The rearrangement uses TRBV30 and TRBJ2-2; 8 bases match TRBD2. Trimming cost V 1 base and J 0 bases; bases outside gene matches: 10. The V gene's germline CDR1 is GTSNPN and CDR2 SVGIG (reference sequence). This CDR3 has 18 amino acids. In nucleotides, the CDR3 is TGTGCCTGGAGTGCCGGACATTTAGCGGGGCCGAACACCGGGGAGCTGTTTTTT. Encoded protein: CAWSAGHLAGPNTGELFF.

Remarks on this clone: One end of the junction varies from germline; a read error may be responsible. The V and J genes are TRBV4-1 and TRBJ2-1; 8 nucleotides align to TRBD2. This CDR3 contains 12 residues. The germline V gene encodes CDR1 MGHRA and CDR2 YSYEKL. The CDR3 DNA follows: TGCGCCAGCAGCCCCCCGGGAGGGCGGAAGGTCTTC. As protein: CASSPPGGRKVF.

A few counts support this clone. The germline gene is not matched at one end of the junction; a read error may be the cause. The CDR3 spells CSSSLVTGALRSGELFF. DNA for the CDR3: TGTTCCAGCAGCTTAGTAACAGGGGCCTTGAGATCCGGGGAGCTGTTTTTT. The V call is TRBV7-9, the J call TRBJ2-2; TRBD1 aligns across 7 bases. The CDR3 has 17 amino acids. Per germline, CDR1 SEHNR and CDR2 FQNEAQ (reference sequence).

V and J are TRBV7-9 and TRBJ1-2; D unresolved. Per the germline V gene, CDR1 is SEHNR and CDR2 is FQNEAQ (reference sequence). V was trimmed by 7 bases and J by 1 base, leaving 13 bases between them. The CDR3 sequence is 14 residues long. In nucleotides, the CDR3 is TGTGCCAGCACTCATAAGGAGGGTAACTATGGCTACACCTTC. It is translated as CASTHKEGNYGYTF.

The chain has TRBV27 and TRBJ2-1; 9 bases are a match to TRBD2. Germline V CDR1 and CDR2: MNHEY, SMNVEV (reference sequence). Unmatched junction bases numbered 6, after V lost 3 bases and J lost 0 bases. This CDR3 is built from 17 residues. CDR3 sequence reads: CASSFLREGSSYNEQFF. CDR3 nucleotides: TGTGCCAGCAGTTTCTTGCGGGAGGGGAGCTCCTACAATGAGCAGTTCTTC.